The 30 T cell receptor beta chains listed next were all sequenced from one sample in a study of patients and donors after allogeneic stem cell transplantation. TCRdb re-derived calls from the RT-PCR reads in MiXCR, one entry per CDR3 protein. This sample has about a million distinct CDR3 sequences; around 17% occur once, and the top ten carry 5% to 7.5%. The specimen was blood, either unsorted or a sorted T cell fraction (not recorded which). The source of these receptors is a human donor who was either an allogeneic HSCT recipient or a stem cell or donor lymphocyte infusion donor (not recorded which). It is not recorded whose cells these are; they may come from a transplant donor.

This clonotype turned up a few times. This chain connects TRBV7-3 to TRBJ2-1; tentative D call: TRBD2 (5 bases). Germline V lookup: CDR1 SGHTA, CDR2 FQGTGA. V lost 6 bases, J lost 8 bases, and 14 bases lay in between. The CDR3 covers 13 residues. The chain's CDR3 is CASSSRAGDEQFF. CDR3 DNA sequence: TGTGCCAGCAGTTCGCGCGCCGGGGATGAGCAGTTCTTC. The whole variable domain, filled in from reference TRBV7-3 and TRBJ2-1, reads GAGVSQTPSNKVTEKGKYVELRCDPISGHTALYWYRQSLGQGPEFLIYFQGTGAADDSGLPNDRFFAVRPEGSVSTLKIQRTERGDSAVYLCASSSRAGDEQFFGPGTRLTVL.

This clonotype was counted between two and nine times. CDR3 in DNA: TGTGCCATCAGTGCCGGGCAAAGCACAGATACGCAGTATTTT. Encoded protein: CAISAGQSTDTQYF. This rearrangement joins TRBV10-3 to TRBJ2-3; D not certain. Germline-derived CDR1 and CDR2 are ENHRY and SYGVKD. V was shortened by 4 bases and J by 0 bases, with 8 bases between the two germline ends. The CDR3 is made up of 14 amino acids.

This clonotype appeared a few times. J is TRBJ2-7 and V is TRBV12-3 or TRBV12-4; perhaps D is TRBD1 or TRBD2 (5 bases each). The CDR3 runs to 14 residues. Trimming removed 4 bases from V and 3 bases from J, with 13 bases in between. CDR3 sequence (DNA): TGTGCCAGCAGTTGGGGCGGGCCCCTCTACGAGCAGTACTTC. Encoded protein: CASSWGGPLYEQYF.

In this sample, this clonotype turned up a few times. This chain joins TRBV7-9 and TRBJ2-1; D might be TRBD1 (5 bases). This CDR3 is built from 16 residues. Germline V gene data show CDR1 as SEHNR and CDR2 as FQNEAQ (reference sequence). V lost 1 base and J 0 bases, leaving 10 bases between the germline ends. The CDR3 is CASSLEAGLSYNEQFF. The CDR3 DNA reads as TGTGCCAGCAGCTTAGAGGCAGGGCTCTCCTACAATGAGCAGTTCTTC. The whole variable domain, remainder taken from reference TRBV7-9 and TRBJ2-1, is DTGVSQNPRHKITKRGQNVTFRCDPISEHNRLYWYRQTLGQGPEFLTYFQNEAQLEKSRLLSDRFSAERPKGSFSTLEIQRTEQGDSAMYLCASSLEAGLSYNEQFFGPGTRLTVL.

The sample holds a few counts of this clonotype. The J gene is TRBJ2-1, the V gene TRBV7-3; no definite D call. This CDR3 comprises 16 residues. The V end was cut by 2 bases, the J end by 0 bases, with 11 bases between. Germline lookup yields CDR1 SGHTA and CDR2 FQGTGA. The CDR3 sequence is CASSLLAKSSYNEQFF. The CDR3, as DNA: TGTGCCAGCAGCTTATTAGCCAAAAGCTCCTACAATGAGCAGTTCTTC.

The chain is built from TRBV2 and TRBJ1-1; D possibly corresponds to TRBD1 (5 bases). This CDR3 spans 13 amino acids. Germline CDR1 is SNHLY and CDR2 is FYNNEI. The V and J ends lost 1 base and 4 bases respectively, with 7 bases between them. The CDR3 loop reads CASSEGRATEAFF. The CDR3 bases are TGTGCCAGCAGTGAAGGCAGGGCCACTGAAGCTTTCTTT. Drawing the rest from reference TRBV2 and TRBJ1-1, the complete variable domain is EPEVTQTPSHQVTQMGQEVILRCVPISNHLYFYWYRQILGQKVEFLVSFYNNEISEKSEIFDDQFSVERPDGSNFTLKIRSTKLEDSAMYFCASSEGRATEAFFGQGTRLTVV.

V and J are TRBV6-5 and TRBJ2-7, with TRBD1 matching over 8 bases. V was clipped by 2 bases and J by 3 bases; unmatched bases: 3. The CDR3 sequence is 14 residues long. Germline V gene sequence: CDR1 MNHEY, CDR2 SVGAGI. Written as DNA, the CDR3 is TGTGCCAGCAGTTACACAGACAGGGGCTACGAGCAGTACTTC. Encoded protein: CASSYTDRGYEQYF.

The rearrangement links TRBV28 to TRBJ2-5; D is ambiguous. The CDR3 totals 13 residues. The V gene lost 3 bases and the J gene lost 5 bases, with 10 bases spanning the gap. Germline CDR1 MDHEN, CDR2 SYDVKM. CDR3 in DNA: TGTGCCAGCAGTTTCCTAGGTACCGAGACCCAGTACTTC. This translates into CASSFLGTETQYF.

In this sample, this clonotype turned up a few times. The rearrangement uses TRBV12-3 or TRBV12-4 and TRBJ1-1, with D unclear. This CDR3 is 13 amino acids long. V lost 8 bases and J 1 base, leaving 11 bases between the germline ends. The CDR3 DNA reads TGTGCCAGCCAGGACGGGTGGAACACTGAAGCTTTCTTT. Its translation: CASQDGWNTEAFF.

This rearrangement joins TRBV9 to TRBJ2-3; D possibly corresponds to TRBD1 (5 bases). V was trimmed by 1 base and J by 0 bases, leaving 12 bases between them. Germline V gene data show CDR1 as SGDLS and CDR2 as YYNGEE. This CDR3 region has 16 residues. DNA of the CDR3: TGTGCCAGCAGCGTACAGGGTTCATCTAGCACAGATACGCAGTATTTT. The encoded protein is CASSVQGSSSTDTQYF.

The chain has TRBV6-6 and TRBJ2-1, with 10 nucleotides matching TRBD2. The CDR3 is 13 amino acids. Germline CDR1 MNHNY, CDR2 SVGAGI (reference sequence). V lost 7 bases to trimming and J lost 9 bases; unmatched junction nucleotides: 6. The CDR3 nucleotides read TGTGCCAGCATATCTAGCGGGGGTTTTGAGCAGTTCTTC. Its translation: CASISSGGFEQFF.

This clonotype was seen only a few times. CDR3 nucleotide sequence: TGCAGCGTTGAAGATCCCCGGACAGGGGAGGAAAAACTGTTTTTT. Its translation is CSVEDPRTGEEKLFF. J is TRBJ1-4 and V is TRBV29-1; 9 nucleotides align to TRBD1. The V segment lost 0 bases and the J segment 8 bases; nucleotides outside the gene matches: 7. This CDR3 has 15 amino acids. Germline V gene sequence: CDR1 SQVTM, CDR2 ANQGSEA.

The J gene is TRBJ2-7, the V gene TRBV27; D gene unclear. This CDR3 has 13 amino acids. Germline V gives CDR1 MNHEY, CDR2 SMNVEV (reference sequence). The V and J ends lost 6 bases and 6 bases respectively, with 15 bases between them. CDR3 amino acids: CASRPIEAREQYF. CDR3 DNA: TGTGCCAGCAGGCCGATCGAAGCGCGCGAGCAGTACTTC.

This clonotype was detected only a few times. The V call is TRBV30, the J call TRBJ2-7, with TRBD1 matching 12 bases. Looked up from germline, CDR1 is GTSNPN and CDR2 is SVGIG (reference sequence). Losses at the gene ends were 4 bases for V and 4 bases for J; bases not matched to a gene: 11. CDR3 length: 16 residues. In DNA form, the CDR3 reads TGTGCCTGGATTAGAATCCCGGGACAGGGGGCTTACGAGCAGTACTTC. This gives the protein CAWIRIPGQGAYEQYF.

This clonotype was counted many times. The chain carries TRBV7-2 and TRBJ1-2; the match to TRBD1 covers 7 bases. The germline V gene has CDR1 SGHTA and CDR2 FQGNSA. This CDR3 spans 14 amino acids. V lost 1 base to trimming and J lost 8 bases; unmatched junction nucleotides: 7. As DNA, the CDR3 is TGTGCCAGCAGCTTAGGACAGGGAGAAGGAGGCTACACCTTC. Translated, it gives CASSLGQGEGGYTF.

This clonotype was found many times. The rearrangement links TRBV20-1 to TRBJ1-5; possibly TRBD1 for D (5 bases). The germline gives CDR1 DFQATT, CDR2 SNEGSKA (reference sequence). Between the trimmed V and J ends, which lost 2 bases and 4 bases, there was a span of 21 bases. The CDR3 runs to 17 residues. The chain's CDR3 is CSARTPGGQGLNQPQHF. The CDR3 nucleotides are TGCAGTGCTAGAACCCCCGGAGGGCAGGGTCTAAATCAGCCCCAGCATTTT.

This clonotype has ten or more counts. The chain has TRBV20-1 and TRBJ2-1, with TRBD2 as a possible D gene (6 bases). Trimming removed 3 bases from V and 0 bases from J, with 15 bases in between. CDR3 length: 16 amino acids. Germline values: CDR1 DFQATT, CDR2 SNEGSKA (reference sequence). CDR3 sequence reads: CSASPIAGISYNEQFF. The CDR3 DNA is TGCAGTGCTAGCCCCATTGCGGGAATCTCCTACAATGAGCAGTTCTTC.

The chain links TRBV12-3 or TRBV12-4 to TRBJ1-3; D not resolved. This CDR3 contains 15 residues. Trimming took off 3 bases at V and 0 bases at J, with 9 bases between the two ends. The CDR3 region is CASSFRRSSGNTIYF. The CDR3 bases are TGTGCCAGCAGTTTTAGACGGAGCTCTGGAAACACCATATATTTT.

This clonotype has just a few counts. This chain joins TRBV12-3 or TRBV12-4 and TRBJ1-4, with D tentatively TRBD1 (5 bases). This CDR3 comprises 16 residues. V was shortened by 3 bases and J by 4 bases, with 15 bases between the two germline ends. In nucleotides, the CDR3 is TGTGCCAGCAGTTTCGGCCACGAGGGGTATAATGAAAAACTGTTTTTT. Its translation is CASSFGHEGYNEKLFF.

This clonotype was seen repeatedly, ten times or more. The chain is built from TRBV5-1 and TRBJ2-2, with 8 bases lining up with TRBD1. The CDR3 has 13 amino acids. The junction had 6 bases not matched to a gene; V was cut back by 9 bases and J by 5 bases. Germline lookup yields CDR1 SGHRS and CDR2 YFSETQ. The CDR3 DNA is TGCGCCACCTTGGACAGGGCGACCGGGGAGCTGTTTTTT. Protein product: CATLDRATGELFF.

The gene calls are TRBV27 and TRBJ2-7, with D possibly called TRBD1 or TRBD2 (5 bases each). Germline values: CDR1 MNHEY, CDR2 SMNVEV (reference sequence). The CDR3 length is 16 residues. V lost 4 bases and J lost 1, with 17 bases in between. The CDR3 coding sequence is TGTGCCAGCAGTTACCCGGACGGGGCCGGTTCCTACGAGCAGTACTTC. Encoded protein: CASSYPDGAGSYEQYF.

The V call is TRBV6-1, the J call TRBJ1-2; D perhaps matches TRBD1 (6 bases). The CDR3 sequence is 14 residues long. Germline CDR1 MNHNS, CDR2 SASEGT. Trimming shortened V by 7 bases and J by 3 bases, and 15 bases separated the two germline ends. The DNA of the CDR3 is TGTGCCAGCAACAACGGGGGGCCGGACTATGGCTACACCTTC. As protein: CASNNGGPDYGYTF.

CDR3 protein: CASSPDAGQETQYF. The CDR3 DNA follows: TGCGCCAGCAGCCCGGATGCGGGACAAGAGACCCAGTACTTC. The chain is built from TRBV5-1 and TRBJ2-5, with a tentative D call TRBD2 (6 bases). Deletions cut 4 bases from V and 2 bases from J, with 12 bases between. In germline, CDR1 is SGHRS, CDR2 YFSETQ. This CDR3 spans 14 amino acids.

This chain links TRBV5-4 with TRBJ2-7, with a tentative D call TRBD1 (7 bases). Germline V gene lookup returns CDR1 SGHNT and CDR2 YYREEE (reference sequence). The V end was cut by 2 bases, the J end by 7 bases, with 13 bases between. The CDR3 has 13 residues. The CDR3 nucleotides read TGTGCCAGCAGCTTATCAGGGGGGATTGAGCAGTACTTC. It specifies CASSLSGGIEQYF. The full variable domain, rest sourced from reference TRBV5-4 and TRBJ2-7, is ETGVTQSPTHLIKTRGQQVTLRCSSQSGHNTVSWYQQALGQGPQFIFQYYREEENGRGNFPPRFSGLQFPNYSSELNVNALELDDSALYLCASSLSGGIEQYFGPGTRLTVT.

This clonotype was seen only a few times. The chain has TRBV10-3 and TRBJ2-3, with D possibly called TRBD1 or TRBD2 (5 bases each). Per germline, CDR1 ENHRY and CDR2 SYGVKD. V gave up 0 bases and J gave up 14 bases, with 12 bases separating them. This CDR3 spans 12 amino acids. CDR3 in amino acids: CAISESGASRYF. The CDR3 coding sequence is TGTGCCATCAGTGAGTCCGGGGCTTCCCGGTATTTT.

This clonotype turned up a few times. The chain employs TRBV27 and TRBJ1-2; no definite D call. The V end was cut by 4 bases, the J end by 3 bases, with 9 bases between. This CDR3 has 13 residues. Germline V gene lookup returns CDR1 MNHEY and CDR2 SMNVEV (reference sequence). The CDR3 region has the DNA TGTGCCAGCAGTTACGCAGTCGACTATGGCTACACCTTC. This gives the protein CASSYAVDYGYTF.

The chain links TRBV19 to TRBJ1-1, with D possibly being TRBD1 (5 bases). CDR3 size: 14 residues. The V gene lost 1 base and the J gene lost 3 bases, with 9 bases spanning the gap. Germline V gene data show CDR1 as LNHDA and CDR2 as SQIVND (reference sequence). The CDR3 bases are TGTGCCAGTAGTATAGGGGGCTTGGACACTGAAGCTTTCTTT. Protein: CASSIGGLDTEAFF.

This sequence joins TRBV5-1 and TRBJ1-1, with D hard to call. CDR1 and CDR2 (germline): SGHRS, YFSETQ. CDR3 length: 15 residues. Trimming removed 0 bases from V and 1 base from J, with 10 bases in between. CDR3 nucleotide sequence: TGCGCCAGCAGCTTGGTTGGTAACCCGAACACTGAAGCTTTCTTT. This codes for CASSLVGNPNTEAFF. Based on the CDR3 plus reference TRBV5-1 and TRBJ1-1, the full variable domain is KAGVTQTPRYLIKTRGQQVTLSCSPISGHRSVSWYQQTPGQGLQFLFEYFSETQRNKGNFPGRFSGRQFSNSRSEMNVSTLELGDSALYLCASSLVGNPNTEAFFGQGTRLTVV.

This clonotype was seen at least ten times. CDR3 nucleotide sequence: TGTGCCAGCAGTTTCTACCGGGACAGCCCAACTCGCGGCTACACCTTC. This gives the protein CASSFYRDSPTRGYTF. The chain combines TRBV12-3 or TRBV12-4 with TRBJ1-2, with 7 bases matching TRBD1. The CDR3 runs to 16 residues. V shed 3 bases, J shed 8 bases, and the junction held 15 bases outside the gene matches.

This clonotype was observed a handful of times. The V call is TRBV20-1, the J call TRBJ2-1; TRBD2 matches at 10 bases. The CDR3 is 14 residues long. Germline V CDR1 and CDR2: DFQATT, SNEGSKA (reference sequence). The J segment lost 2 bases and the V segment lost 2 bases, leaving 0 bases of the junction unmatched. The CDR3 region is CSARTSGTYNEQFF. CDR3 sequence (DNA): TGCAGTGCTAGAACTAGCGGGACCTACAATGAGCAGTTCTTC.